This TCR beta chain was retrieved from a study of T-cell memory formation after mild COVID-19. Broader study findings: Nothing confirmed that second-wave clones peaking on day 37 were specific for SARS-CoV-2.

In regard to this clonotype: Its antigen remains unknown.

J gave up 2 bases and V 5 bases, and 8 bases lay outside the gene matches. The CDR3 totals 16 residues. The germline gives CDR1 MNHEY, CDR2 SVGAGI. A single record per CDR3 protein comes from TCRdb applying MiXCR to the 5' RACE reads. The data hold 50,000 or so distinct CDR3 sequences, with roughly 26% observed a single time. The chain combines TRBV6-5 with TRBJ1-2, with 10 bases lining up with TRBD1. The TCR sequence derives from a man aged 18 to 35 who had mild COVID-19 (a few samples of this study predate the infection). Cell type and time point are not known. Sequenced sample: PBMCs or a T cell subset sorted from them (not recorded which). CDR3 in amino acids: CASSTMTGGANYGYTF. In nucleotides, the CDR3 is TGTGCCAGCAGTACCATGACAGGGGGCGCAAACTATGGCTACACCTTC.